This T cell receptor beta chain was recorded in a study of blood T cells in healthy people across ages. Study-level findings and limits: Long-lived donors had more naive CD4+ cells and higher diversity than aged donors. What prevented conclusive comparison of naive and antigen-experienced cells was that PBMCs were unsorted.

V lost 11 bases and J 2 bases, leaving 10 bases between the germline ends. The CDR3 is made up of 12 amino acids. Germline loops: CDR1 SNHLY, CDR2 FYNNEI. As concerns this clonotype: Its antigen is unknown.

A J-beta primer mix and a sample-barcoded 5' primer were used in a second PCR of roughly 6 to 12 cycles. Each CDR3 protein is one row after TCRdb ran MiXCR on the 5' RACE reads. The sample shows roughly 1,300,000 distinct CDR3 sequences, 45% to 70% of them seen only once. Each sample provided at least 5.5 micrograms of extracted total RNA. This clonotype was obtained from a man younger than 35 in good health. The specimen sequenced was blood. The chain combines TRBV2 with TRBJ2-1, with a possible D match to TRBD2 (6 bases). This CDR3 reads CAGRGTYNEQFF. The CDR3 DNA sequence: TGTGCCGGCCGGGGGACCTACAATGAGCAGTTCTTC.